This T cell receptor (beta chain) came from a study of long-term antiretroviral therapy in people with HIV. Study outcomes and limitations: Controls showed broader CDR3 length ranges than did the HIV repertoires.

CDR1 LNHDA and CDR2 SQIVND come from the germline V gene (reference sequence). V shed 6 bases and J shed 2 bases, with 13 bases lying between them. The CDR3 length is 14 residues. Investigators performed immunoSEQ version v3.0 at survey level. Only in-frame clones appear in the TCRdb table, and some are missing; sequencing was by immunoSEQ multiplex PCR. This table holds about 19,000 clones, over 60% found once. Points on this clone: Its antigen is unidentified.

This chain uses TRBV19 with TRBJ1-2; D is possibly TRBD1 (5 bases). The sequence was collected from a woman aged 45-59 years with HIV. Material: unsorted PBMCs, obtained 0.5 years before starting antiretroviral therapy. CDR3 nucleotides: TGTGCCAGTAGCGCCCGGGACGGAAACTATGGCTACACCTTC. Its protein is CASSARDGNYGYTF.